Listed below are T cell receptor beta chains from one sample, sequenced in a study of siplizumab effects on memory and regulatory T cells. Clones were read by immunoSEQ multiplex PCR, and TCRdb kept only the in-frame ones, dropping some. The sample holds approximately 60,000 clones, around three quarters seen once. The material sequenced was memory CD4+ T cells sorted from blood. These TCRs come from a human donor in good health. Each CDR3 is given with its conserved first and last residue. The D gene is left open where the match is weak. Part of the rows lack a size; the others show once, few, many or a class for expanded clones.

.	TRBV6-6	TRBJ2-5	.	CASSYSGAYQETQYF	TGTGCCAGCAGTTACTCAGGGGCCTACCAAGAGACCCAGTACTTC
TRBD1	TRBV5-8	TRBJ2-1	.	CASSQGQVPYNEQFF	TGTGCCAGCAGCCAGGGACAGGTACCCTACAATGAGCAGTTCTTC
TRBD1	TRBV23-1	TRBJ2-5	.	CASSQRLGQGETQYF	TGCGCCAGCAGTCAGAGGCTCGGACAGGGGGAGACCCAGTACTTC
.	TRBV4-3	TRBJ1-5	.	CASSQEKGGNQPQHF	TGCGCCAGCAGCCAAGAGAAAGGCGGCAATCAGCCCCAGCATTTT
.	TRBV10-3	TRBJ2-5	.	CAISKQAEETQYF	TGTGCCATCAGTAAACAGGCCGAAGAGACCCAGTACTTC
TRBD1	TRBV2	TRBJ1-2	.	CASSSKRGTGYGYTF	TGTGCCAGCAGCTCCAAACGAGGGACAGGCTATGGCTACACCTTC
TRBD1	TRBV2	TRBJ2-3	.	CASRDRGRYTDTQYF	TGTGCCAGCAGGGACAGGGGGAGGTACACAGATACGCAGTATTTT
.	TRBV6-1	TRBJ2-7	few	CASRSVSYEQYF	TGTGCCAGTCGTTCTGTCTCCTACGAGCAGTACTTC
TRBD1	TRBV9	TRBJ1-3	.	CASSPMEDRQGYTGNTIYF	TGTGCCAGCAGCCCCATGGAGGACCGACAGGGCTACACTGGAAACACCATATATTTT
.	TRBV4-3	TRBJ2-3	.	CASSRSVPDTQYF	TGCGCCAGCAGCCGGAGCGTTCCAGATACGCAGTATTTT
.	TRBV6-1	TRBJ2-5	.	CASSDGWGAFETQYF	TGTGCCAGCAGTGATGGGTGGGGGGCTTTTGAGACCCAGTACTTC
.	TRBV9	TRBJ2-3	.	CASSQSPTDTQYF	TGTGCCAGCAGCCAATCACCCACAGATACGCAGTATTTT
TRBD1	TRBV7-3	TRBJ2-5	.	CASSSLQGQGQTQYF	TGTGCCAGCAGCTCCCTACAGGGGCAAGGGCAGACCCAGTACTTC
.	TRBV14	TRBJ1-4	.	CASSRTGAGEKLFF	TGTGCCAGCAGCCGCACGGGGGCCGGGGAAAAACTGTTTTTT
.	TRBV29-1	TRBJ1-2	.	CSVEESTTGANGYTF	TGCAGCGTTGAAGAGAGCACAACGGGAGCCAATGGCTACACCTTC
.	TRBV6-4	TRBJ1-6	once	CASRGDGFSPLHF	TGTGCCAGCAGGGGGGACGGGTTTTCACCCCTCCACTTT
.	TRBV7-2	TRBJ1-1	few	CASSFAAGGKEAFF	TGTGCCAGCAGCTTCGCCGCGGGCGGTAAGGAAGCTTTCTTT
.	TRBV5-5	TRBJ2-2	.	CASSLLVGNTGELFF	TGTGCCAGCAGCTTGCTGGTGGGGAATACCGGGGAGCTGTTTTTT
.	TRBV2	TRBJ1-1	.	CASSEGGNLWGEAFF	TGTGCCAGCAGTGAAGGGGGCAACCTCTGGGGAGAAGCTTTCTTT
TRBD1	TRBV7-9	TRBJ1-2	.	CASSLGGTGVVYGYTF	TGTGCCAGCAGCTTAGGCGGGACAGGGGTAGTCTATGGCTACACCTTC
.	TRBV7-2	TRBJ2-2	.	CASSWGTANTGELFF	TGTGCCAGCAGCTGGGGGACGGCGAACACCGGGGAGCTGTTTTTT
.	TRBV5-1	TRBJ1-4	.	CASRGGSANEKLFF	TGCGCCAGCAGGGGGGGGTCAGCTAATGAAAAACTGTTTTTT
.	TRBV7-9	TRBJ1-1	few	CASSLDPSGQGAEAFF	TGTGCCAGCAGCTTAGATCCCTCCGGTCAAGGCGCTGAAGCTTTCTTT
TRBD1	TRBV11-3	TRBJ2-1	.	CASSYDRGLANEQFF	TGTGCCAGCAGCTACGACAGGGGGCTCGCTAATGAGCAGTTCTTC
.	TRBV4-3	TRBJ1-1	.	CASSRGGGDTEAFF	TGCGCCAGCAGCCGCGGAGGGGGGGACACTGAAGCTTTCTTT
.	TRBV4-2	TRBJ2-3	.	CASSQDRGHTQYF	TGTGCCAGCAGCCAAGATAGGGGTCATACGCAGTATTTT
.	TRBV28	TRBJ1-5	.	CASRVSTNQPQHF	TGTGCCAGCAGGGTTTCAACAAATCAGCCCCAGCATTTT
.	TRBV7-3	TRBJ2-2	.	CASSLRTLTNTGELFF	TGTGCCAGCAGCTTAAGGACACTCACCAACACCGGGGAGCTGTTTTTT
.	TRBV27	TRBJ1-6	.	CASRLTVYSYNSPLHF	TGTGCCAGCAGGCTGACAGTATACTCCTATAATTCACCCCTCCACTTT
.	TRBV5-1	TRBJ1-2	.	CASSLMGGYTF	TGTGCCAGCAGCTTGATGGGTGGCTACACCTTC
.	TRBV27	TRBJ1-1	.	CASSFRGRAAFF	TGTGCCAGCAGTTTCCGTGGCCGGGCGGCTTTCTTT
.	TRBV2	TRBJ2-3	.	CASNSRSSPQYF	TGTGCCAGCAATTCCAGGAGTAGTCCGCAGTATTTT
.	TRBV6-4	TRBJ1-2	few	CASSPGTSAPYGYTF	TGTGCCAGCAGCCCCGGGACGTCGGCCCCCTATGGCTACACCTTC
.	TRBV6-5	TRBJ2-3	once	CASSRQAGPTDTQYF	TGTGCCAGCAGCCGCCAAGCGGGTCCCACAGATACGCAGTATTTT
TRBD1	TRBV5-6	TRBJ1-1	.	CASSPDRGRGSAFF	TGTGCCAGCAGCCCGGACAGGGGCCGGGGCTCGGCTTTCTTT
.	TRBV28	TRBJ1-4	.	CASSRTYPSGNEKLFF	TGTGCCAGCAGTCGGACGTATCCCAGTGGTAATGAAAAACTGTTTTTT
.	TRBV11-2	TRBJ2-7	.	CASRTPGRRSYEQYF	TGTGCCAGCAGGACGCCGGGACGGAGATCCTACGAGCAGTACTTC
.	TRBV7-2	TRBJ2-1	.	CASSPGPGGTYNEQFF	TGTGCCAGCAGCCCCGGACCGGGGGGCACCTACAATGAGCAGTTCTTC
.	TRBV9	TRBJ1-3	.	CASSVRWTGDTIYF	TGTGCCAGCAGCGTCCGGTGGACGGGGGACACCATATATTTT
.	TRBV7-3	TRBJ1-2	.	CAGLTEYGYTF	TGTGCCGGATTGACGGAATATGGCTACACCTTC
.	TRBV18	TRBJ1-1	.	CASSLKGSDTEAFF	TGTGCCAGCTCACTTAAGGGGTCGGACACTGAAGCTTTCTTT
.	TRBV11-3	TRBJ2-1	.	CATSPGSQAYNEQFF	TGTGCCACCTCCCCGGGCAGCCAAGCCTACAATGAGCAGTTCTTC